This T cell receptor (beta chain) is from a study of breast tumors, draining lymph nodes, adjacent tissues. Using its own MiXCR run on the multiplex PCR reads, TCRdb lists one record per CDR3 protein. The table includes 160,000 or so distinct CDR3 sequences, 30% to 40% detected once. Ten or more counts support this clonotype. Its antigen is not identified. Breast cancer patients provided tissue from their axillary draining lymph nodes. Study outcomes and limitations: The data were judged consistent with most tumor T cells coming from lymph node and expanding in tumor. Compared with lymph nodes, tumors were less diverse; compared with nontumor tissue, more.

This CDR3 is built from 14 residues. The germline gives CDR1 SGDLS, CDR2 YYNGEE. Deletions cut 0 bases from V and 3 bases from J, with 10 bases between. The source of this sequence is a female donor with breast cancer. Some clones in this sample may be carry-over from other donors' samples. This chain links TRBV9 with TRBJ2-7; tentatively, D is TRBD2 (5 bases). Source material: axillary lymph node tissue. The CDR3 DNA sequence: TGTGCCAGCAGCGTAGGAGGGCGGAACTACGAGCAGTACTTC. Amino acid sequence: CASSVGGRNYEQYF.